These 15 T cell receptor beta chains were sequenced from one sample in a study of immune reconstitution after stem cell transplant in scleroderma. TCRdb reanalysed the RT-PCR reads using MiXCR and keeps one entry per CDR3 protein. The sample lists several thousand distinct CDR3 sequences, approximately 8.2% occurring once. Sample acquisition took place before or after autologous hematopoietic stem cell transplantation (not recorded which). The source of these receptors is a male donor with systemic sclerosis.

This clonotype was recorded a few times. This chain joins TRBV5-1 and TRBJ1-5; 7 nucleotides agree with TRBD1. The CDR3 runs to 15 residues. J lost 5 bases, V lost 0 bases, and 5 bases had no gene match. Per the germline V gene, CDR1 is SGHRS and CDR2 is YFSETQ. CDR3 sequence: CASSLGQGRDQPQHF. CDR3 coding DNA: TGCGCCAGCAGCTTGGGACAGGGAAGGGATCAGCCCCAGCATTTT.

This clonotype counts as medium-sized (0.01 to 0.1%). V and J are TRBV19 and TRBJ2-3; 7 nucleotides align to TRBD1. The V and J ends lost 6 bases and 1 base, in that order; junction bases with no gene match: 7. The CDR3 contains 15 residues. Germline loops: CDR1 LNHDA, CDR2 SQIVND (reference sequence). This CDR3 reads CASRKGGRGTDTQYF. The CDR3 DNA reads TGTGCCAGTAGGAAAGGGGGCCGGGGCACAGATACGCAGTATTTT.

Turning to this clonotype: This may arise from a read error, as a much more abundant clone is one base away. The chain uses TRBV7-6 and TRBJ2-1, with 10 bases lining up with TRBD2. V gave up 1 base and J gave up 6 bases; unmatched junction bases: 12. CDR3 length: 18 amino acids. Germline V gene lookup returns CDR1 SGHVS and CDR2 FNYEAQ. The CDR3 DNA is TGTGCCAGCAGCTTAGGGGAACTAGCGGGACTCAGGGGCAATGAGCAGTTCTTC. Its protein is CASSLGELAGLRGNEQFF.

The chain is built from TRBV12-3 or TRBV12-4 and TRBJ1-4; the D is unclear. Trimming removed 5 bases from V and 0 bases from J, with 13 bases in between. This CDR3 comprises 16 residues. CDR3 in DNA: TGTGCCAGCAGTCCTGGGGTCTCCGCAACTAATGAAAAACTGTTTTTT. This encodes CASSPGVSATNEKLFF.

The chain is built from TRBV21-1 and TRBJ1-1; TRBD1, as called in the table, went unchecked against the DNA. TRBV21-1 is assigned pseudogene status. The CDR3 is 19 residues long. The CDR3 protein is CASSKVETPAQGALTEAFF. The DNA for the CDR3 is TGTGCCAGCAGCAAAGTGGAGACGCCTGCACAGGGGGCTCTCACTGAAGCTTTCTTT.

This clonotype is medium-sized in the sample. The CDR3 sequence is CSASDRGTEAFF. The CDR3 DNA follows: TGCAGTGCTTCCGACAGGGGAACTGAAGCTTTCTTT. The chain combines TRBV20-1 with TRBJ1-1; 8 bases fit TRBD1. The CDR3 is made up of 12 amino acids. Germline assignment: CDR1 DFQATT and CDR2 SNEGSKA (reference sequence). J gave up 5 bases and V 5 bases, and 4 bases lay outside the gene matches.

This chain joins TRBV12-3 or TRBV12-4 and TRBJ2-1, with unresolved D. Trimming shortened V by 6 bases and J by 10 bases, and 13 bases separated the two germline ends. This CDR3 is 12 amino acids long. The CDR3 spells CASRSDVVEQFF. The CDR3 DNA reads TGTGCCAGCAGGTCGGACGTGGTAGAGCAGTTCTTC.

This clonotype has a handful of counts. The chain is built from TRBV28 and TRBJ1-4; D unresolved. The CDR3 runs to 12 residues. V lost 5 bases and J 10 bases, leaving 11 bases between the germline ends. CDR1 is MDHEN, CDR2 SYDVKM, per germline. The CDR3 here is CASSPPRGKLFF. The CDR3 DNA is TGTGCCAGCAGTCCCCCCCGGGGAAAACTGTTTTTT. Complete variable domain (other parts from reference TRBV28 and TRBJ1-4): DVKVTQSSRYLVKRTGEKVFLECVQDMDHENMFWYRQDPGLGLRLIYFSYDVKMKEKGDIPEGYSVSREKKERFSLILESASTNQTSMYLCASSPPRGKLFFGSGTQLSVL.

This clonotype has a handful of counts. The chain joins TRBV7-3 to TRBJ2-5; no clear D. Germline CDR1 is SGHTA and CDR2 is FQGTGA. This CDR3 is 13 amino acids long. The V and J ends lost 2 bases and 1 base respectively, with 5 bases between them. The CDR3 DNA reads TGTGCCAGCAGCTTAGGTCCCCAAGAGACCCAGTACTTC. Residues: CASSLGPQETQYF.

Judged by abundance, this clonotype is medium-sized (0.01 to 0.1%). The chain couples TRBV7-2 to TRBJ2-5, with TRBD2 as a possible D gene (5 bases). V was trimmed by 5 bases and J by 1 base, leaving 20 bases between them. CDR1 and CDR2 from the germline V gene are SGHTA and FQGNSA. This CDR3 spans 17 amino acids. The DNA of the CDR3 is TGTGCCAGCAGCCAAAGAGGGCCGTCTAGCAGCCAAGAGACCCAGTACTTC. This translates into CASSQRGPSSSQETQYF.

This clonotype was counted a few times. The chain has TRBV10-3 and TRBJ2-7, with TRBD2 identical over 14 bases. Germline CDR1 ENHRY, CDR2 SYGVKD. The CDR3 has 13 amino acids. V trimming: 6 bases; J trimming: 6 bases; junction bases outside the gene matches: 1. The CDR3 here is CAISGLAGGEQYF. CDR3 nucleotides: TGTGCCATCAGCGGACTAGCGGGGGGCGAGCAGTACTTC.

By frequency in the sample, this clonotype is medium-sized. The chain carries TRBV29-1 and TRBJ1-1, with 11 nucleotides matching TRBD1. There are 16 residues in the CDR3. V lost 4 bases, J lost 3 bases, and 10 bases stayed unmatched. Per the germline V gene, CDR1 is SQVTM and CDR2 is ANQGSEA. This CDR3 is CSVARTGGKGDTEAFF. The CDR3 nucleotides are TGCAGCGTTGCAAGGACAGGGGGCAAGGGGGACACTGAAGCTTTCTTT.

This clonotype has only a few counts. The V gene is TRBV2, the J gene TRBJ2-3; no reliable D call. The V gene's germline CDR1 is SNHLY and CDR2 FYNNEI. Trimming took 7 bases from V and 6 from J, leaving 14 bases between them. The CDR3 runs 13 residues. In nucleotides, the CDR3 is TGTGCCAGCAAGGCCCTCGATTCGGATACGCAGTATTTT. This gives the protein CASKALDSDTQYF.

By share of the sample, this clonotype is medium-sized. The rearrangement links TRBV28 to TRBJ1-5; D unresolved. Between the trimmed V and J ends, which lost 10 bases and 0 bases, there was a span of 13 bases. The length of the CDR3 is 14 residues. Germline-derived CDR1 and CDR2 are MDHEN and SYDVKM. DNA of the CDR3: TGTGCCACCCGAGGCGGCTATAGCAATCAGCCCCAGCATTTT. Translation gives CATRGGYSNQPQHF.

This clonotype was detected only a few times. This chain uses TRBV7-9 with TRBJ2-7, with 8 bases matching TRBD1. CDR3 length: 14 amino acids. V dropped 3 bases and J dropped 5; count of bases not matched to a gene: 6. Per germline, CDR1 SEHNR and CDR2 FQNEAQ (reference sequence). CDR3 nucleotides: TGTGCCAGCAGCTTTGGACAGGGCGGCGACGAGCAGTACTTC. Encoded protein: CASSFGQGGDEQYF.